These T cell receptor beta chains were read from a single sample in a study of blood T cells in healthy people across ages. MiXCR, applied by TCRdb to the 5' RACE reads, yields one record per CDR3 protein. The repertoire holds about 1.6 million distinct CDR3 sequences, roughly 30% seen once, with roughly 12% in the top ten. Sequencing input: blood. The source of these receptors is a woman aged 30 to 39 in good health. Both conserved end residues are trimmed from each CDR3. The listing skips clone size in some rows; elsewhere it reads once, few, many or a size class.

cdr3_aa clone_size j_call v_call
ASSPGFERRGETQY - TRBJ2-5 TRBV4-1
ASSNLGGYT few TRBJ1-2 TRBV25-1
SARSWGGRGYEQY - TRBJ2-7 TRBV20-1
ASSPSLADLYEQY - TRBJ2-7 TRBV6-1
ASSYSPAGGWDEQF - TRBJ2-1 TRBV6-6
ASSTGGNGNTEAF - TRBJ1-1 TRBV28
ASSYPGLAGLYQETQY - TRBJ2-5 TRBV6-5
ASSESGDAEKLF few TRBJ1-4 TRBV9
ASSVTASTQY - TRBJ2-3 TRBV9
ASSRDAPEAF - TRBJ1-1 TRBV6-6
ASSQKGTYEQY few TRBJ2-7 TRBV3-1
ASSQGQATNEKLF few TRBJ1-4 TRBV4-1
ASSQDWENEAF - TRBJ1-1 TRBV3-1
SASPTGGPDTQY - TRBJ2-3 TRBV20-1
ASSEPLKTYNEQF - TRBJ2-1 TRBV6-1
SARTSGRALLY few TRBJ2-7 TRBV20-1
ASTPALSRQGFYEQY once TRBJ2-7 TRBV7-9
ASSQQRGTGASNYGYT - TRBJ1-2 TRBV4-1
ASSFGALFPNEQF - TRBJ2-1 TRBV27
ATRTRRMNTEAF - TRBJ1-1 TRBV12-3/TRBV12-4
AWRGVTEAF - TRBJ1-1 TRBV30
ASSPDTDAQY - TRBJ2-3 TRBV12-3/TRBV12-4
ASSSGPRGPADTQY few TRBJ2-3 TRBV5-1